This T cell receptor beta chain was found in a study of identical twins. Notes on the study in general: Insertion counts were lower in abundant cord blood beta clonotypes, a trend that memory repertoires did not show.

TCRdb called the 5' RACE reads again in MiXCR, with one record for every CDR3 protein. The table has more than 600,000 distinct CDR3 sequences, roughly 18% seen once; the top ten hold around 13%. In regard to this clonotype: Its cognate antigen is unknown.

Only healthy Caucasians were included as donors. The CDR3 loop spans 11 amino acids. V was pared by 7 bases and J by 3 bases, with 7 bases between. In germline, CDR1 is GTSNPN, CDR2 SVGIG (reference sequence). These data were also filed under a second study, of T cells expressing NK-cell markers. That report adds: Researchers got TCR beta repertoires out of sorted CD3+CD56+NKG2C+, CD3+CD56+NKG2C- and CD3+CD56-NKG2C+ T cells. There were several donors in whom these clonotypes also led the CD3+CD56-NKG2C+ fraction.

The source material was PBMCs. The origin of this receptor is a woman under 30 in good health. V is TRBV30 and J is TRBJ2-1; D gene unclear. The CDR3 loop reads CALGGYNEQFF. CDR3 DNA: TGTGCCTTAGGTGGCTACAATGAGCAGTTCTTC.